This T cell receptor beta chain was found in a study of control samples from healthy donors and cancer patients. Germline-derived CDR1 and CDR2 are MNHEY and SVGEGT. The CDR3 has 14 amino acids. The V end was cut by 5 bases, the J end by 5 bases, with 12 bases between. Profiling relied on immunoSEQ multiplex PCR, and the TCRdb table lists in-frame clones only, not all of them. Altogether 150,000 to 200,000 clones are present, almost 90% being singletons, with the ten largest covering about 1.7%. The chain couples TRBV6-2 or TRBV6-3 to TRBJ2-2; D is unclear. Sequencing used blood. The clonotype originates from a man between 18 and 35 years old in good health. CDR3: CASSTNIETGELFF. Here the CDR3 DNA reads TGTGCCAGCAGTACTAACATTGAGACCGGGGAGCTGTTTTTT.